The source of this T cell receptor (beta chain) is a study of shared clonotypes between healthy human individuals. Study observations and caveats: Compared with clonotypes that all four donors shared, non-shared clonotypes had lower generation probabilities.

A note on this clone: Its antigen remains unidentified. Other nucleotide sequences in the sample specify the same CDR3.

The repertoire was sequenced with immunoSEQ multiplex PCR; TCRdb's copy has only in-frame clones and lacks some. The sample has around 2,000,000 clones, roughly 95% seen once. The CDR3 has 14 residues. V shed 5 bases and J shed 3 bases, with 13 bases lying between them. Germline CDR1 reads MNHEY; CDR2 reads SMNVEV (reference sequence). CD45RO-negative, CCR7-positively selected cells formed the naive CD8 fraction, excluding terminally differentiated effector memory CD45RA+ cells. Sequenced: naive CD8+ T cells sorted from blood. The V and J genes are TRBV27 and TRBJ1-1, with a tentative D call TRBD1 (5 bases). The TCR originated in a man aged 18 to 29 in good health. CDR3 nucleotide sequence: TGTGCCAGCAGTCCGCTGGGGGGGGACACTGAAGCTTTCTTT. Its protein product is CASSPLGGDTEAFF.